This passage covers 31 T cell receptor beta chains from one sample sequenced in a study of shared T cell receptors in the human thymus. Using immunoSEQ multiplex PCR, the repertoire was profiled, and TCRdb retains in-frame clones only, with some absent. The sample includes 55,000 to 75,000 clones, roughly 95% of them seen just once. Sequenced: thymocytes. These receptors originate from a human donor.

The chain combines TRBV7-2 with TRBJ2-6; a possible D gene is TRBD1 (5 bases). The V and J ends lost 3 bases and 0 bases respectively, with 18 bases between them. The CDR3 loop spans 19 amino acids. Germline V gene data show CDR1 as SGHTA and CDR2 as FQGNSA. CDR3 sequence: CASSFDPHRQSSGANVLTF. The CDR3 nucleotides are TGTGCCAGCAGCTTCGATCCACACAGGCAGAGCTCTGGGGCCAACGTCCTGACTTTC.

The V gene is TRBV10-3, the J gene TRBJ1-6; no reliable D call. Germline V CDR1 and CDR2: ENHRY, SYGVKD. The CDR3 consists of 15 residues. V was clipped by 2 bases and J by 2 bases, with 7 bases between them. The CDR3 DNA is TGTGCCATCAGTGAGCGGCAGCCCTATAATTCACCCCTCCACTTT. Its translation is CAISERQPYNSPLHF.

This clone has only one observation. This chain joins TRBV6-1 and TRBJ2-7; D uncertain. Between the trimmed V and J ends, which lost 5 bases and 12 bases, there was a span of 14 bases. CDR3 length: 11 amino acids. Germline loops: CDR1 MNHNS, CDR2 SASEGT. The CDR3 region has the DNA TGTGCCAGCAGTTTACAGTGGGATTCGTACTTC. Protein: CASSLQWDSYF.

The genes are TRBV4-1 and TRBJ2-1, with a possible D match to TRBD2 (6 bases). V dropped 4 bases and J dropped 4 bases, with 17 bases sitting between them. Germline CDR1 reads MGHRA; CDR2 reads YSYEKL. The CDR3 totals 16 residues. This chain's CDR3 is CASSLGRRGDYNEQFF. The DNA of the CDR3 is TGCGCCAGCAGCCTCGGTAGGAGGGGAGATTACAATGAGCAGTTCTTC.

Only one count was recorded for this clone. V and J are TRBV21-1 and TRBJ1-4; the D segment call TRBD1 is taken from the table without a DNA check. TRBV21-1 is flagged as a pseudogene. This CDR3 spans 14 amino acids. The CDR3 DNA reads as TGTGCCAGCAGCAAAGGGGGACACTATGAAAAACTGTTTTTT. This encodes CASSKGGHYEKLFF.

The chain combines TRBV11-2 with TRBJ1-3; tentative D call: TRBD1 (5 bases). The germline V gene encodes CDR1 SGHAT and CDR2 FQNNGV. The CDR3 spans 16 residues. Trimming removed 3 bases at V and 2 bases at J, with 14 bases between. The CDR3, as DNA: TGTGCCAGCAGCTTTTTTTTGGGGGGAACTGGAAACACCATATATTTT. Its protein is CASSFFLGGTGNTIYF.

DNA for the CDR3: TGTGCCAGCAGGCTAACAAGGCGGGGGGGCGTGACCCAGTACTTC. This sequence encodes CASRLTRRGGVTQYF. V usage is TRBV27 and J usage is TRBJ2-5, with 9 bases matching TRBD2. Looked up from germline, CDR1 is MNHEY and CDR2 is SMNVEV (reference sequence). The J segment lost 7 bases and the V segment lost 6 bases, leaving 12 bases of the junction unmatched. The CDR3 totals 15 residues.

The V gene is TRBV15, the J gene TRBJ2-4, with a possible D match to TRBD2 (7 bases). CDR3 length equals 15 residues. Germline V lookup: CDR1 LNHNV, CDR2 YYDKDF (reference sequence). Trimming shortened V by 5 bases and J by 6 bases, and 17 bases separated the two germline ends. The CDR3, as DNA: TGTGCCACCAGCCCCGACGCAGGGGAGGGAAACATTCAGTACTTC. Translation: CATSPDAGEGNIQYF.

This chain links TRBV28 with TRBJ1-1; D not certain. CDR3 size: 13 residues. V was trimmed by 11 bases and J by 6 bases, leaving 19 bases between them. Looked up from germline, CDR1 is MDHEN and CDR2 is SYDVKM. The CDR3 is CASRVGVVAEAFF. The CDR3, as DNA: TGTGCCTCCCGGGTTGGTGTGGTCGCTGAAGCTTTCTTT.

V gene TRBV25-1 combines with J gene TRBJ2-1; TRBD2 is a possible D gene (6 bases). Trimming took off 2 bases at V and 0 bases at J, with 14 bases between the two ends. Germline CDR1 reads MGHDK; CDR2 reads SYGVNS. There are 17 residues in the CDR3. In DNA, the CDR3 is TGTGCCAGCAGTGAAGTTTTCCTGGGAGGCTCCTACAATGAGCAGTTCTTC. It codes for CASSEVFLGGSYNEQFF.

The gene calls are TRBV7-2 and TRBJ1-1, with TRBD1 matching 8 bases. V was pared by 3 bases and J by 1 base, with 13 bases of the junction left unmatched. This CDR3 is 18 amino acids long. Germline CDR1 SGHTA, CDR2 FQGNSA. CDR3 protein: CASSFLNTDRDRNTEAFF. CDR3 nucleotides: TGTGCCAGCAGCTTTTTAAACACGGACAGGGATCGGAACACTGAAGCTTTCTTT.

V and J are TRBV28 and TRBJ2-7, with unresolved D. This CDR3 has 14 residues. CDR1 MDHEN and CDR2 SYDVKM come from the germline V gene. V lost 4 bases and J lost 3, with 13 bases in between. The DNA for the CDR3 is TGTGCCAGCAGTTCGCCTGAGGCGGACTACGAGCAGTACTTC. It encodes CASSSPEADYEQYF.

CDR3 coding DNA: TGCGCCAGCAGCCAAGATTCGTCCAGCGAGGGGGAAGAGACCCAGTACTTC. Residues: CASSQDSSSEGEETQYF. V is TRBV4-1 and J is TRBJ2-5; possible D gene TRBD1, 6 bases. Germline CDR1 is MGHRA and CDR2 is YSYEKL. The CDR3 covers 17 residues. Trimming stripped 0 bases from V and 3 bases from J, with 17 bases between.

The V gene is TRBV27, the J gene TRBJ1-6, with 8 positions matching TRBD1. Trimming at V came to 5 bases and at J to 6 bases, leaving 12 bases not matched to a gene. The CDR3 is 17 residues long. Germline loops: CDR1 MNHEY, CDR2 SMNVEV (reference sequence). The CDR3, as DNA: TGTGCCAGCAGTGGACCAGGGGGCCCGGGCCCTAATTCACCCCTCCACTTT. Its translation is CASSGPGGPGPNSPLHF.

The chain joins TRBV7-2 to TRBJ1-2, with D tentatively TRBD1 (5 bases). V shed 5 bases and J shed 5 bases, with 24 bases lying between them. The CDR3 runs to 17 residues. The V gene's germline CDR1 is SGHTA and CDR2 FQGNSA. CDR3 DNA sequence: TGTGCCAGCAGCCCCCCGCTAGGGACGTTCGGCGCGTATGGCTACACCTTC. The encoded protein is CASSPPLGTFGAYGYTF.

V and J are TRBV7-6 and TRBJ2-7; D is ambiguous. V gave up 5 bases and J gave up 6 bases, with 8 bases separating them. This CDR3 has 11 residues. Germline values: CDR1 SGHVS, CDR2 FNYEAQ. This chain's CDR3 is CASSPGREQYF. The CDR3 region has the DNA TGTGCCAGCAGCCCCGGTCGCGAGCAGTACTTC.

The gene calls are TRBV4-3 and TRBJ2-3; no reliable D call. The germline V and J ends were trimmed by 4 bases and 6 bases, with 14 bases remaining between them. There are 14 residues in the CDR3. Germline CDR1 is LGHNA and CDR2 is YSLEER. The CDR3 nucleotides read TGCGCCAGCAGCCTTAGGGCCAGGATGGATACGCAGTATTTT. Protein: CASSLRARMDTQYF.

The rearrangement joins TRBV4-3 to TRBJ1-1, with D possibly TRBD1 on 6 matching bases. V was trimmed by 0 bases and J by 5 bases, leaving 22 bases between them. Germline values: CDR1 LGHNA, CDR2 YSLEER. This CDR3 is built from 18 residues. CDR3 DNA: TGCGCCAGCAGCCAAGATATAACCTGTGGGGGGCTTGGGACTGAAGCTTTCTTT. Amino acid sequence: CASSQDITCGGLGTEAFF.

J is TRBJ1-5 and V is TRBV18; D is undetermined. The CDR3 contains 16 residues. Germline CDR1 reads KGHSH; CDR2 reads LQKENI. V lost 2 bases to trimming and J lost 0 bases, with 11 bases between them. The CDR3 region has the DNA TGTGCCAGCTCACCAGGTCAAGACTATAGCAATCAGCCCCAGCATTTT. This sequence encodes CASSPGQDYSNQPQHF.

This chain links TRBV5-1 with TRBJ1-5, with 7 bases lining up with TRBD1. The length of the CDR3 is 17 residues. Germline lookup yields CDR1 SGHRS and CDR2 YFSETQ. After removal of 2 bases from V and 1 base from J, the junction contained 9 bases not matched to a gene. The CDR3 nucleotides are TGCGCCAGCAGCTTACTAATAACAGGGGTCAGCAATCAGCCCCAGCATTTT. Protein product: CASSLLITGVSNQPQHF.

This clone was seen once. The chain uses TRBV11-2 and TRBJ2-1; 12 bases agree with TRBD2. The CDR3 totals 19 residues. CDR1 is SGHAT, CDR2 FQNNGV, per germline. The trim removed 3 bases at V and 0 bases at J, leaving 9 bases unmatched. The CDR3 nucleotides are TGTGCCAGCAGCTTGTTTATACTAGCGGGGGGACCCTCCTACAATGAGCAGTTCTTC. As protein: CASSLFILAGGPSYNEQFF.

V gene TRBV7-3 combines with J gene TRBJ2-3; 14 bases are a match to TRBD2. The V gene's germline CDR1 is SGHTA and CDR2 FQGTGA. This CDR3 contains 20 residues. V shed 0 bases, J shed 2 bases, and the junction held 10 bases outside the gene matches. The CDR3 loop is CASSLTARTSGGTHTDTQYF. The CDR3 bases are TGTGCCAGCAGCTTAACGGCTCGGACTAGCGGGGGGACCCACACAGATACGCAGTATTTT.

This rearrangement joins TRBV19 to TRBJ1-1, with a tentative D call TRBD1 (5 bases). CDR3 length: 15 residues. CDR1 and CDR2 (germline): LNHDA, SQIVND (reference sequence). Trimming took 8 bases from V and 1 from J, leaving 17 bases between them. The CDR3 region is CASSEAGSSNTEAFF. CDR3 nucleotides: TGTGCCAGTTCCGAGGCAGGGTCCTCGAACACTGAAGCTTTCTTT. Combining the CDR3 with reference TRBV19 and TRBJ1-1 gives the whole variable domain DGGITQSPKYLFRKEGQNVTLSCEQNLNHDAMYWYRQDPGQGLRLIYYSQIVNDFQKGDIAEGYSVSREKKESFPLTVTSAQKNPTAFYLCASSEAGSSNTEAFFGQGTRLTVV.

The rearrangement joins TRBV10-3 to TRBJ1-1; no definite D call. There are 20 residues in the CDR3. Germline V gene sequence: CDR1 ENHRY, CDR2 SYGVKD. V was trimmed by 0 bases and J by 0 bases, leaving 23 bases between them. The CDR3: CAISESATPAEALMNTEAFF. CDR3 sequence (DNA): TGTGCCATCAGTGAGTCTGCTACGCCAGCGGAAGCTTTAATGAACACTGAAGCTTTCTTT.

This clone occurred once. The chain links TRBV28 to TRBJ1-2; the D gene is possibly TRBD1 (5 bases). This CDR3 has 15 amino acids. V was pared by 5 bases and J by 4 bases, with 17 bases between. From germline, CDR1 is MDHEN and CDR2 SYDVKM. Written as DNA, the CDR3 is TGTGCCAGCAGTCGCGAAGGGGAGATGGGCTATGGCTACACCTTC. This gives the protein CASSREGEMGYGYTF.

The chain joins TRBV7-9 to TRBJ2-3; 10 bases are a match to TRBD2. Germline CDR1 SEHNR, CDR2 FQNEAQ (reference sequence). With V trimmed by 5 bases and J by 10 bases, 21 bases remained unmatched. This CDR3 is built from 18 residues. CDR3 DNA: TGTGCCAGCAGCCCACCGGTGGAGGGGGCTAGCGGGGGCTCGGCGCAGTATTTT. Its protein is CASSPPVEGASGGSAQYF.

The rearrangement links TRBV28 to TRBJ2-7; D unresolved. The ends were cut back, 2 bases at V and 3 bases at J, with 14 bases in the middle. Germline values: CDR1 MDHEN, CDR2 SYDVKM. CDR3 length equals 15 residues. The CDR3 region has the DNA TGTGCCAGCAGTTTAAAGGGCAGGTTTTTCTACGAGCAGTACTTC. Protein: CASSLKGRFFYEQYF.

V usage is TRBV29-1 and J usage is TRBJ2-2, with 7 bases lining up with TRBD1. The V gene end was trimmed by 6 bases and the J gene end by 0 bases; junction bases not matched to a gene: 7. CDR1 is SQVTM, CDR2 ANQGSEA, per germline. CDR3 length equals 15 residues. The CDR3 DNA sequence: TGCAGCGTCCAACAGGGGCTCGCGAACACCGGGGAGCTGTTTTTT. This gives the protein CSVQQGLANTGELFF.

The chain has TRBV11-2 and TRBJ2-1; 9 bases are a match to TRBD1. The CDR3 covers 16 residues. V trimming: 2 bases; J trimming: 4 bases; junction bases outside the gene matches: 6. Germline values: CDR1 SGHAT, CDR2 FQNNGV. The DNA for the CDR3 is TGTGCCAGCAGCTTACCCGACAGGGGGAGGTACAATGAGCAGTTCTTC. It encodes CASSLPDRGRYNEQFF. The complete variable domain, with remaining parts taken from reference TRBV11-2 and TRBJ2-1, reads EAGVAQSPRYKIIEKRQSVAFWCNPISGHATLYWYQQILGQGPKLLIQFQNNGVVDDSQLPKDRFSAERLKGVDSTLKIQPAKLEDSAVYLCASSLPDRGRYNEQFFGPGTRLTVL.

This chain joins TRBV28 and TRBJ1-4; TRBD1 aligns across 10 bases. This CDR3 is built from 19 residues. J lost 1 base, V lost 5 bases, and 13 bases had no gene match. Germline V gives CDR1 MDHEN, CDR2 SYDVKM. This CDR3 is CASSRRTGGSSGTNEKLFF. The CDR3 coding sequence is TGTGCCAGCAGTCGTCGGACAGGGGGGTCTTCGGGAACTAATGAAAAACTGTTTTTT. The full variable domain, with the rest looked up from reference TRBV28 and TRBJ1-4, is DVKVTQSSRYLVKRTGEKVFLECVQDMDHENMFWYRQDPGLGLRLIYFSYDVKMKEKGDIPEGYSVSREKKERFSLILESASTNQTSMYLCASSRRTGGSSGTNEKLFFGSGTQLSVL.

The chain carries TRBV5-5 and TRBJ1-1, with D unresolved. CDR1 and CDR2 (germline): SGHKS, YYEKEE (reference sequence). Trimming cost V 2 bases and J 5 bases, with 4 bases left between them. CDR3 length: 11 amino acids. The CDR3: CASSFVTEAFF. Written as DNA, the CDR3 is TGTGCCAGCAGCTTTGTGACTGAAGCTTTCTTT.